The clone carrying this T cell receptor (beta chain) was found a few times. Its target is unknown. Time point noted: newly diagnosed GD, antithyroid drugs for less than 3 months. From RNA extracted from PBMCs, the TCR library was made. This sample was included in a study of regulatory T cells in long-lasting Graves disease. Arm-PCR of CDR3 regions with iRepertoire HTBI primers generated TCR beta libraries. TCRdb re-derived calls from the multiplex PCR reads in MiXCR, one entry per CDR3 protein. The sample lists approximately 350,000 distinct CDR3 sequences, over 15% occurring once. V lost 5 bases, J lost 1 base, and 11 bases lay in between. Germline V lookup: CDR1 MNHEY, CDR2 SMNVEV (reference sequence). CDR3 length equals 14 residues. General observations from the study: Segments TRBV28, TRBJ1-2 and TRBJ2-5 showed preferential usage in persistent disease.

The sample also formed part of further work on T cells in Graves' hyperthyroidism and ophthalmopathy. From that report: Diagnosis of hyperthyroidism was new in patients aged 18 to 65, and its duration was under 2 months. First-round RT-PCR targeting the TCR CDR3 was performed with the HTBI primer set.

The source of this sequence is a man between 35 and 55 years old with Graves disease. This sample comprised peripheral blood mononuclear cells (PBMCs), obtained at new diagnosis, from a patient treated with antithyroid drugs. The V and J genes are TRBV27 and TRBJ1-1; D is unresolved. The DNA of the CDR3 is TGTGCCAGCAGTAATGGCAGTCCGAACACTGAAGCTTTCTTT. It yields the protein CASSNGSPNTEAFF.